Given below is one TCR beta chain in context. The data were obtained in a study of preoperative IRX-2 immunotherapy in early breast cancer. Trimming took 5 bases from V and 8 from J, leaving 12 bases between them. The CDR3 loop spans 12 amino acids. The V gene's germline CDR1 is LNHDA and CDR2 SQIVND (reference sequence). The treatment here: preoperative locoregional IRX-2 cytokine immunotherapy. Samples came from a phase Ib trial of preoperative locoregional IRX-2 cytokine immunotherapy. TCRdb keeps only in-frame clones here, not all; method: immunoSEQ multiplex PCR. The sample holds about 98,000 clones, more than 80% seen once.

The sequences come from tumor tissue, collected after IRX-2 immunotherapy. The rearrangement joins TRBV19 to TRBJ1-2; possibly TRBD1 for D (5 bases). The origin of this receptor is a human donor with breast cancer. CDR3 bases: TGTGCCAGTAGTGGCGGGGGAGTCGGCTACACCTTC. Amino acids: CASSGGGVGYTF.